This T cell receptor (beta chain) was found in a study of blood T cells in healthy people across ages. This clonotype was observed a handful of times. Trimming took off 4 bases at V and 2 bases at J, with 15 bases between the two ends. Per the germline V gene, CDR1 is LGHDT and CDR2 is YNNKEL (reference sequence). The CDR3 loop spans 15 amino acids. Together with a sample-barcoded 5' primer, a J-beta primer mix was included in a second PCR lasting about 6 to 11 cycles. MiXCR, applied by TCRdb to the 5' RACE reads, yields one record per CDR3 protein. The data show 1.2 million to 1.5 million distinct CDR3 sequences, with approximately 59% seen just once and 6.5% to 8.5% held by the top ten.

The sequencing input was blood. The sequence came from a man between 18 and 35 years old in good health. The rearrangement uses TRBV3-1 and TRBJ2-7; weak D call: TRBD1 (6 bases). This chain's CDR3 is CASSPGQNRPYEQYF. CDR3 DNA: TGTGCCAGCAGCCCAGGACAGAATAGACCCTACGAGCAGTACTTC.